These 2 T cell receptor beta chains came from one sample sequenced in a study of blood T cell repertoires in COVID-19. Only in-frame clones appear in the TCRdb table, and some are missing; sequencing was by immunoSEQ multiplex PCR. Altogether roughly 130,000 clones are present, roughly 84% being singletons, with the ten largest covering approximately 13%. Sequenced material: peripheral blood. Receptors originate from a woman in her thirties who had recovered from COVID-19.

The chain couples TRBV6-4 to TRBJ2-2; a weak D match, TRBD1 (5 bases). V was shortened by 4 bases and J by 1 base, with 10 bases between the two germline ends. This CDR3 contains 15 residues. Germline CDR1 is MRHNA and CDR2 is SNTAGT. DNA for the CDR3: TGTGCCAGCAGTGCGGCAGGGCGGAACACCGGGGAGCTGTTTTTT. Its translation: CASSAAGRNTGELFF.

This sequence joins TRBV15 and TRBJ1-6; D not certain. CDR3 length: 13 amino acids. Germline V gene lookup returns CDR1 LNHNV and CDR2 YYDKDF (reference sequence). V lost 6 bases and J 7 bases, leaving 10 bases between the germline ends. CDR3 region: CATRPQANSPLHF. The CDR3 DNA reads TGTGCCACCAGACCCCAGGCGAATTCACCCCTCCACTTT.